The clone carrying this T cell receptor beta chain was counted ten times or more. Antigen unknown. Libraries of bulk TCR were made by previously described methods (with listed TCR primers). TCRdb fed the PCR reads into MiXCR, producing one record per CDR3 protein. The top ten clones hold under 1.4% of a sample with tens of thousands of distinct CDR3 sequences, under 25% of them seen once. Sorting isolated naive CD8 T cells as CD8+CD4-CCR7+CD45RA+ events. The data are from a study of molecular identifiers for immune sequencing clone quantification. Study as a whole: Within a replicate experiment, RNA obtained from either about 20,000 or 100,000 naive CD8 cells was divided into five aliquots, and four of those aliquots were then sequenced. Study-wide points: Effector cells kept over 98% of their molecules in clones above 20 RNA copies, while naive cells kept under 1% there.

Trimming took 5 bases from V and 2 from J, leaving 8 bases between them. The CDR3 totals 13 residues. Germline-derived CDR1 and CDR2 are ENHRY and SYGVKD. Sequenced input: naive CD8+ T cells from blood, with Jurkat cell RNA spiked in. This sample's subset: FACS-sorted CD8+CD4-CCR7+CD45RA+ naive T cells. The chain is built from TRBV10-3 and TRBJ2-3; no clear D gene. The TCR comes from a human donor in good health. Some libraries in this study had Jurkat cell RNA spiked in. The CDR3 reads CAISQISTDTQYF. CDR3 bases: TGTGCCATCAGTCAAATTTCCACAGATACGCAGTATTTT.